This T cell receptor beta chain was recorded in a study of siplizumab effects on memory and regulatory T cells. Findings and limits, study-wide: Alloreactive sequences tracing back to unstimulated CD4+ memory cells were significantly reduced by siplizumab. Naive T cells looked more diverse than memory cells, and they looked like major contributors to the alloresponse.

As concerns this clone: Its antigen is unknown.

Germline CDR1 SGHDT, CDR2 YYEEEE. V dropped 2 bases and J dropped 3 bases, with 5 bases sitting between them. The CDR3 extends over 12 amino acids. Assay used: immunoSEQ multiplex PCR; TCRdb lists only in-frame clones, some missing. The repertoire consists of about 64,000 clones, with roughly 96% occurring once and the leading ten covering 0.095%. Input material: naive CD8+ T cells sorted from blood. The rearrangement uses TRBV5-6 and TRBJ1-1; no clear D gene. This sequence originates from a human donor in good health. DNA for the CDR3: TGTGCCAGCAGCTTTGGGTACACTGAAGCTTTCTTT. This codes for CASSFGYTEAFF.